This T cell receptor (beta chain) was sequenced during a study of blood T cell repertoires in COVID-19. About the research overall: T cells, B-cell-depleted T cells, or PBMCs supplied cDNA or gDNA.

Repertoires were generated with immunoSEQ multiplex PCR, while TCRdb's copy carries only in-frame clones and drops some. The sample contains some 150,000 clones, over 75% of which appear only once. This CDR3 is 13 amino acids long. Germline V gene data show CDR1 as SNHLY and CDR2 as FYNNEI. The V gene lost 5 bases and the J gene lost 5 bases, with 11 bases spanning the gap. Sequencing was done on a sample of peripheral blood. This rearrangement joins TRBV2 to TRBJ2-3; D perhaps matches TRBD2 (5 bases). The sequence came from a human donor in a cohort sampled during active COVID-19. CDR3 loop: CASSPTSRDTQYF. DNA for the CDR3: TGTGCCAGCAGTCCAACTAGTAGAGATACGCAGTATTTT.